Detailed here is one TCR beta chain. Germline CDR1 is MDHEN and CDR2 is SYDVKM. The CDR3 contains 13 residues. The data were taken from a study of shared clonotypes between healthy human individuals. On the study more broadly: Three plates each covered CD4 naive and memory; CD8 naive two, CD8 memory one.

Naive CD8 isolation took CD45RO-negative cells positively selected for CCR7 and excluded terminally differentiated effector memory CD45RA+ cells. Every subset had its genomic DNA shared out evenly among several immunoSEQ plates. Sequencing was performed with immunoSEQ multiplex PCR; in TCRdb, only in-frame clones are kept and a portion is missing. The data show around 650,000 clones, 96% seen once. The rearrangement links TRBV28 to TRBJ2-5, with D maybe TRBD1 (6 bases). The tail of the sequence fits TRBJ2-7 better, so the J call may be wrong. Sequencing was done on a sample of naive CD8+ T cells sorted from blood. The sequence was collected from a woman in her twenties or thirties in good health. CDR3 protein: CASSIGQFYEQYF. The CDR3 nucleotides are TGTGCCAGCAGCATAGGACAGTTCTACGAGCAGTACTTC.